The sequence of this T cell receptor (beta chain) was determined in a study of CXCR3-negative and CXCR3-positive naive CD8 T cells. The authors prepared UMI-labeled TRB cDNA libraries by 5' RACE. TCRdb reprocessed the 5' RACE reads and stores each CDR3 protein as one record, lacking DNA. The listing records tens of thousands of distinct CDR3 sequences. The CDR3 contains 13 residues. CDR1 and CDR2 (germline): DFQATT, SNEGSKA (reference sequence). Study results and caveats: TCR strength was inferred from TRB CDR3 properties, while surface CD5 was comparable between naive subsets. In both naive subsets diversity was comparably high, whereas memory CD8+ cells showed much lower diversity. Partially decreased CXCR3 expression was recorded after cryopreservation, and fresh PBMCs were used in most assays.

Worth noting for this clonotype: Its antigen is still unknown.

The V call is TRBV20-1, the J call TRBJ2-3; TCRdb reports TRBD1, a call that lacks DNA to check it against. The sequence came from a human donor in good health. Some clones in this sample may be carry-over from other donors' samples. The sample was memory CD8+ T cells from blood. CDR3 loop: CSAGGQGTDTQYF.